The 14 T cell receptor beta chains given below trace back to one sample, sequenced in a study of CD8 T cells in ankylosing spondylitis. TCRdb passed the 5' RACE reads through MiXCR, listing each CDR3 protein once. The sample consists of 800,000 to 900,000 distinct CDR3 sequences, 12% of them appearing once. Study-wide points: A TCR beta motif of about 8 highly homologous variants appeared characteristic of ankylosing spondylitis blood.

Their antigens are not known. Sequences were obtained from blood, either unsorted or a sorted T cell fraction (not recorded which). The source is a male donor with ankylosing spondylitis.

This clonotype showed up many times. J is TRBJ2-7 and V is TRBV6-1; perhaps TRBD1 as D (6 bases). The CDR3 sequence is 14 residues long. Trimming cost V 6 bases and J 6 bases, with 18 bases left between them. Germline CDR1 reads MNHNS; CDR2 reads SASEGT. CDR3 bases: TGTGCCAGCAGGACAGGATCCGACGCAAGCGAGCAGTACTTC. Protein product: CASRTGSDASEQYF.

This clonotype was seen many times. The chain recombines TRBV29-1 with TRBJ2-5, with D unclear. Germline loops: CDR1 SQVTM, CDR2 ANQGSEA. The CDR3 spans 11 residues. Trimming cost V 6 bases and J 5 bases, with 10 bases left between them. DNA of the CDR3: TGCAGCGTCGGCACGTATGAGACCCAGTACTTC. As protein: CSVGTYETQYF. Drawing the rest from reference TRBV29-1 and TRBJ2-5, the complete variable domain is SAVISQKPSRDICQRGTSLTIQCQVDSQVTMMFWYRQQPGQSLTLIATANQGSEATYESGFVIDKFPISRPNLTFSTLTVSNMSPEDSSIYLCSVGTYETQYFGPGTRLLVL.

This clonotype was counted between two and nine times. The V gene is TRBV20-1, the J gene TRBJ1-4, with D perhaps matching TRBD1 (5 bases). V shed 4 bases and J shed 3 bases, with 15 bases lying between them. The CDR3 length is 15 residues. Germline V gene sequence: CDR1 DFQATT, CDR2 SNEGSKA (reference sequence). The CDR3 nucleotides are TGCAGTGCTATTAATTCCGGGGACTCTAATGAAAAACTGTTTTTT. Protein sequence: CSAINSGDSNEKLFF.

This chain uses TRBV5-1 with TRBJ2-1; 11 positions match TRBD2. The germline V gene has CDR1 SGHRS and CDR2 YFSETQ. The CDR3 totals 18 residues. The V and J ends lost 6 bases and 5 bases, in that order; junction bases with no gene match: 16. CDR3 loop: CASTPRPPGLAVNNEQFF. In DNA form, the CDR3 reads TGCGCCAGCACCCCCAGACCCCCGGGACTAGCGGTAAACAATGAGCAGTTCTTC.

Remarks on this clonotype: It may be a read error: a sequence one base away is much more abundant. The CDR3 DNA sequence: TGCAGCGTTGCCCGACTAGCGGCAGTACAGTTCTTC. Its protein product is CSVARLAAVQFF. The V gene is TRBV29-1, the J gene TRBJ2-1, with 9 bases that match TRBD2. J gave up 13 bases and V 4 bases, and 8 bases lay outside the gene matches. The CDR3 loop spans 12 amino acids. Looked up from germline, CDR1 is SQVTM and CDR2 is ANQGSEA.

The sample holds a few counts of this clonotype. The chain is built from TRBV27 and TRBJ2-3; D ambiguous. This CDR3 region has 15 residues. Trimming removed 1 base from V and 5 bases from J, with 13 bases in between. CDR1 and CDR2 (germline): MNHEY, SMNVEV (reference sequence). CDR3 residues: CASSLFNGGGDTQYF. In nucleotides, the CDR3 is TGTGCCAGCAGTTTATTCAACGGTGGTGGAGATACGCAGTATTTT.

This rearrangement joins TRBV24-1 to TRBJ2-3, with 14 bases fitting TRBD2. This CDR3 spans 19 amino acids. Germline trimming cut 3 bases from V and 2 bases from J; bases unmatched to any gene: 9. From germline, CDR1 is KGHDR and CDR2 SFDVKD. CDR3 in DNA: TGTGCCACCAGTGATCCCGGACTAGCGGGGGGCCTCCTCACAGATACGCAGTATTTT. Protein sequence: CATSDPGLAGGLLTDTQYF.

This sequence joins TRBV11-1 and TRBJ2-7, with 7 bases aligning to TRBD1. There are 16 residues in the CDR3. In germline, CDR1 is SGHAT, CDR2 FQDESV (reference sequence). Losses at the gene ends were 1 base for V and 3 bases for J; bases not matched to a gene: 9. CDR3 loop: CASSLGIRDRNYEQYF. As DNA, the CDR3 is TGTGCCAGCAGCTTAGGAATCCGGGACAGAAACTACGAGCAGTACTTC.

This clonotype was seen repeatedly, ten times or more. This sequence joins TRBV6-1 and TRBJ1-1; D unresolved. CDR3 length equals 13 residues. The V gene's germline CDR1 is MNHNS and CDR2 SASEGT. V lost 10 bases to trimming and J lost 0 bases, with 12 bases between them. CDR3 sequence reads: CATAGKMNTEAFF. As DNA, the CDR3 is TGTGCCACCGCGGGAAAAATGAACACTGAAGCTTTCTTT.

CDR3 protein: CASSYRDGYYGYTF. The CDR3 DNA follows: TGTGCCAGCAGCTACCGGGACGGATACTATGGCTACACCTTC. The chain links TRBV7-9 to TRBJ1-2, with D possibly TRBD1 on 5 matching bases. The CDR3 is made up of 14 amino acids. Deletions cut 4 bases from V and 3 bases from J, with 12 bases between. Per germline, CDR1 SEHNR and CDR2 FQNEAQ (reference sequence).

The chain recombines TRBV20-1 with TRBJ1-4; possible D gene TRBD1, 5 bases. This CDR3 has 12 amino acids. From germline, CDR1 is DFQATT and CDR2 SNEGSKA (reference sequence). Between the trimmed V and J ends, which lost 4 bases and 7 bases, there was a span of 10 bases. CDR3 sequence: CSATGLSEKLFF. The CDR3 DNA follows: TGCAGTGCTACAGGGTTAAGTGAAAAACTGTTTTTT.

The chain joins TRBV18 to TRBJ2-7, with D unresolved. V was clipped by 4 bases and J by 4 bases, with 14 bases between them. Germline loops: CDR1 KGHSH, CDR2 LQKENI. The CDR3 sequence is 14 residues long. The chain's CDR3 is CASSRAAQTYEQYF. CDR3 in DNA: TGTGCCAGCTCACGGGCGGCCCAAACTTACGAGCAGTACTTC. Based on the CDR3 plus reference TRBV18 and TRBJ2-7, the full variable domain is NAGVMQNPRHLVRRRGQEARLRCSPMKGHSHVYWYRQLPEEGLKFMVYLQKENIIDESGMPKERFSAEFPKEGPSILRIQQVVRGDSAAYFCASSRAAQTYEQYFGPGTRLTVT.

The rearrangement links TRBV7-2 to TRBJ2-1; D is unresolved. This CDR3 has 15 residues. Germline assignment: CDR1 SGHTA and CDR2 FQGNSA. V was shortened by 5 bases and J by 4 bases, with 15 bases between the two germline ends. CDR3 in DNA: TGTGCCAGCAGCGCCGAACCGACGATGTACAATGAGCAGTTCTTC. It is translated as CASSAEPTMYNEQFF.

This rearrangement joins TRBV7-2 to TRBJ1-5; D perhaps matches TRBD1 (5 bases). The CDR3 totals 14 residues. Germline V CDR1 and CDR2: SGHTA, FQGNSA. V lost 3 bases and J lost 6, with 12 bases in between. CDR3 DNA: TGTGCCAGCAGCTTCAAAGGAAGGGGTCAGCCCCAGCATTTT. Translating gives CASSFKGRGQPQHF.